Listed below are T cell receptor beta chains from one sample, sequenced in a study of blood T cell repertoires in COVID-19. Sequencing used immunoSEQ multiplex PCR; TCRdb keeps in-frame clones, though not all of them. The sample contains about 200,000 clones, 89% of which appear only once. The specimen sequenced was PBMCs or T cells enriched from blood (not recorded which). Receptors were obtained from a woman aged 18-30 years who had recovered from COVID-19. Each CDR3 is given with its conserved first and last residue. The D gene is left open where the match is weak. Size is omitted from some rows. Given values are once, few, many or a class for expanded clones.

V: TRBV3-1/TRBV3-2; J: TRBJ1-5; D: TRBD1; size: .; DNA: TGTGCCAGCAGCCAAGATCGGGACAGGGAACAGCATTTT; CDR3: CASSQDRDREQHF
V: TRBV27; J: TRBJ2-7; D: .; size: .; DNA: TGTGCCAGCAGTTTGGCAAGGGGTGCCTACGAGCAGTACTTC; CDR3: CASSLARGAYEQYF
V: TRBV7-2; J: TRBJ2-2; D: TRBD2; size: .; DNA: TGTGCCAGCAGCTTAGCGGTAGGAAAGCGGGGGCGCGGGAGCACCGGGGAGCTGTTTTTT; CDR3: CASSLAVGKRGRGSTGELFF
V: TRBV7-2; J: TRBJ2-1; D: TRBD2; size: .; DNA: TGTGCCAGCAGCTCTAGCGGGGGGACCTACAATGAGCAGTTCTTC; CDR3: CASSSSGGTYNEQFF
V: TRBV5-1; J: TRBJ1-1; D: .; size: .; DNA: TGCGCCAGCAGCTTCGAGACTAGGGGCCGAACTGAAGCTTTCTTT; CDR3: CASSFETRGRTEAFF
V: TRBV28; J: TRBJ2-7; D: TRBD1; size: .; DNA: TGTGCCAGCAGTGAGCAGTTGGGACAGAGATCTACGATGTACTTC; CDR3: CASSEQLGQRSTMYF
V: TRBV9; J: TRBJ1-2; D: .; size: .; DNA: TGTGCCAGCAGCGTAGGAGATAACTATGGCTACACCTTC; CDR3: CASSVGDNYGYTF
V: TRBV6-5; J: TRBJ1-5; D: .; size: .; DNA: TGTGCCAGCAGTTACTCGCGGAATCAGCCCCAGCATTTT; CDR3: CASSYSRNQPQHF
V: TRBV7-2; J: TRBJ1-6; D: .; size: .; DNA: TGTGCCAGCAGCATACACAGGGAGCTCTCACCCCTCCACTTT; CDR3: CASSIHRELSPLHF
V: TRBV5-1; J: TRBJ1-1; D: TRBD1; size: .; DNA: TGCGCCAGCAGCTCAGAGCCCCACAGGGGAACAAGTGAAGCTTTCTTT; CDR3: CASSSEPHRGTSEAFF
V: TRBV5-6; J: TRBJ2-1; D: TRBD1; size: .; DNA: TGTGCCAGCAGCCCTGCTGACAGGGGGCGCCTGAATGAGCAGTTCTTC; CDR3: CASSPADRGRLNEQFF
V: TRBV6-5; J: TRBJ2-5; D: .; size: .; DNA: TGTGCCAGCAGTTTCAGGAGGCAGGGGTTGGTCGAGACCCAGTACTTC; CDR3: CASSFRRQGLVETQYF
V: TRBV6-2/TRBV6-3; J: TRBJ1-1; D: .; size: .; DNA: TGTGCCAGCAGTCCCCCCGACAGTTACTACACTGAAGCTTTCTTT; CDR3: CASSPPDSYYTEAFF
V: TRBV7-9; J: TRBJ1-2; D: .; size: .; DNA: TGTGCCAGCAGCTTCGTACAGGGTACCTATGGCTACACCTTC; CDR3: CASSFVQGTYGYTF
V: TRBV15; J: TRBJ1-2; D: .; size: .; DNA: TGTGCCACCAGCGGTGACACGGCCGTCTATGGCTACACCTTC; CDR3: CATSGDTAVYGYTF
V: TRBV5-6; J: TRBJ2-7; D: .; size: .; DNA: TGTGCCAGCAGCTTGGGACAGTCCTACGAGCAGTACTTC; CDR3: CASSLGQSYEQYF
V: TRBV18; J: TRBJ1-3; D: .; size: .; DNA: TGTGCCAGCTCACAAGTTTCAGGGATCTCTGGAAACACCATATATTTT; CDR3: CASSQVSGISGNTIYF
V: TRBV19; J: TRBJ1-1; D: TRBD1; size: once; DNA: TGTGCCAGTAGTCCCGGAGGGGGCGTCACTGAAGCTTTCTTT; CDR3: CASSPGGGVTEAFF
V: TRBV6-5; J: TRBJ2-7; D: .; size: .; DNA: TGTGCCAGCAGTTCATACAGGAGCTCCTACGAGCAGTACTTC; CDR3: CASSSYRSSYEQYF
V: TRBV5-1; J: TRBJ1-2; D: TRBD1; size: .; DNA: TGCGCCAGTAAACCTGGACAGGGACTTTATGGCTACACCTTC; CDR3: CASKPGQGLYGYTF
V: TRBV2; J: TRBJ1-2; D: TRBD1; size: .; DNA: TGTGCCAGCAGTCCTTCGGACAGGGTCTATGGCTACACCTTC; CDR3: CASSPSDRVYGYTF
V: TRBV28; J: TRBJ1-3; D: TRBD1; size: .; DNA: TGTGCCAGCAATCCGGGACAGGAGTCCGGAAACACCATATATTTT; CDR3: CASNPGQESGNTIYF
V: TRBV7-3; J: TRBJ2-1; D: TRBD2; size: .; DNA: TGTGCCAGCAGCACCGGGACTACGAGGGATGAGCAGTTCTTC; CDR3: CASSTGTTRDEQFF
V: TRBV5-4; J: TRBJ1-6; D: TRBD1; size: once; DNA: TGTGCCAGCAGCCCGTGGACAGGAAGAGATTCACCCCTCCACTTT; CDR3: CASSPWTGRDSPLHF
V: TRBV28; J: TRBJ2-7; D: TRBD1; size: .; DNA: TGTGCCAGCAGTTCCTCAATCGGGACAGGGAGCTACGAGCAGTACTTC; CDR3: CASSSSIGTGSYEQYF
V: TRBV30; J: TRBJ2-7; D: TRBD1; size: .; DNA: TGTGCCTGGGGGGGGGACAGGGAGATCTACGAGCAGTACTTC; CDR3: CAWGGDREIYEQYF
V: TRBV6-5; J: TRBJ1-1; D: .; size: .; DNA: TGTGCCAGCAGTTACGGGACAGAAGCTTTCTTT; CDR3: CASSYGTEAFF
V: TRBV28; J: TRBJ1-5; D: .; size: .; DNA: TGTGCCAGCAGCCTTAGATTGGATTTGCGGAGGCCTCAGCCCCAGCATTTT; CDR3: CASSLRLDLRRPQPQHF
V: TRBV5-4; J: TRBJ1-5; D: .; size: .; DNA: TGTGCCAGCAGACCCATCCAACAGGGACCTAGCAATCAGCCCCAGCATTTT; CDR3: CASRPIQQGPSNQPQHF
V: TRBV2; J: TRBJ2-2; D: .; size: .; DNA: TGTGCCAGCAGCGCGGATCCAGCGAACACCGGGGAGCTGTTTTTT; CDR3: CASSADPANTGELFF
V: TRBV19; J: TRBJ1-1; D: .; size: .; DNA: TGTGCCAGTGTCGGGGAGGGCTCGAACACTGAAGCTTTCTTT; CDR3: CASVGEGSNTEAFF
V: TRBV4-1; J: TRBJ2-7; D: TRBD2; size: .; DNA: TGCGCCAGCAGCCCTAAGGACGGTAGAGCGGGGGTCTCCTACGAGCAGTACTTC; CDR3: CASSPKDGRAGVSYEQYF
V: TRBV6-2/TRBV6-3; J: TRBJ2-7; D: .; size: .; DNA: TGTGCCAGCAGCACCACCACAGGGGGGGACTCCTACGAGCAGTACTTC; CDR3: CASSTTTGGDSYEQYF
V: TRBV2; J: TRBJ1-5; D: TRBD1; size: .; DNA: TGTGCCAGCATCGGGACAGGGAGGTCGGGCAATCAGCCCCAGCATTTT; CDR3: CASIGTGRSGNQPQHF
V: TRBV11-1; J: TRBJ2-5; D: TRBD1; size: once; DNA: TGTGCCAGCAGTCGACAGGGGCCTCAGGAGACCCAGTACTTC; CDR3: CASSRQGPQETQYF
V: TRBV30; J: TRBJ1-6; D: TRBD1; size: .; DNA: TGTGCCTGGACTCCGGGACAGGGGATCTATAATTCACCCCTCCACTTT; CDR3: CAWTPGQGIYNSPLHF
V: TRBV24-1; J: TRBJ2-1; D: TRBD2; size: .; DNA: TGTGCCACCAGTGATTCGGGGGGGGGCCGTCCCGAGCAGTTCTTC; CDR3: CATSDSGGGRPEQFF
V: TRBV9; J: TRBJ1-4; D: TRBD1; size: .; DNA: TGTGCCAGCAGCGCGCTACAGGGGTGGAATGAAAAACTGTTTTTT; CDR3: CASSALQGWNEKLFF
V: TRBV28; J: TRBJ1-5; D: TRBD1; size: .; DNA: TGTGCCAGTAAAAACCAGGGGGCTGACAATCAGCCCCAGCATTTT; CDR3: CASKNQGADNQPQHF
V: TRBV6-2/TRBV6-3; J: TRBJ2-1; D: .; size: .; DNA: TGTGCCAGCAGTTATACCACAGGGGAGCAGTTCTTC; CDR3: CASSYTTGEQFF
V: TRBV5-4; J: TRBJ2-7; D: TRBD2; size: .; DNA: TGTGCCAGCCCGGGGGGACCTCGCGAGCAGTACTTC; CDR3: CASPGGPREQYF
V: TRBV3-1/TRBV3-2; J: TRBJ2-1; D: TRBD2; size: .; DNA: TGTGCCAGCAGCCATGAAACTAGCGGGGACTACAATGAGCAGTTCTTC; CDR3: CASSHETSGDYNEQFF
V: TRBV7-7; J: TRBJ2-1; D: .; size: many; DNA: TGTGCCAGCAGCTTAGAGCTCCGTACGTCCAATGAGCAGTTCTTC; CDR3: CASSLELRTSNEQFF
V: TRBV29-1; J: TRBJ2-7; D: .; size: .; DNA: TGCAGCGTTGAAGGGGGCAGGGGGGCCTACGAGCAGTACTTC; CDR3: CSVEGGRGAYEQYF
V: TRBV5-6; J: TRBJ2-7; D: .; size: once; DNA: TGTGCCAGCAGGCGGGGGCAGGGAGCTACCTACGAGCAGTACTTC; CDR3: CASRRGQGATYEQYF
V: TRBV7-6; J: TRBJ2-1; D: TRBD2; size: .; DNA: TGTGCCAGCAGCTTGACTAGCGGGCATGAGCAGTTCTTC; CDR3: CASSLTSGHEQFF
V: TRBV29-1; J: TRBJ1-4; D: .; size: .; DNA: TGCAGCGTCCTAAACCCGGAGGGCGCTAATGAAAAACTGTTTTTT; CDR3: CSVLNPEGANEKLFF
V: TRBV6-4; J: TRBJ2-6; D: TRBD1; size: few; DNA: TGTGCCAGCAGTGAAGATTCGCGGACAGGCCTCTCTGGGGCCAACGTCCTGACTTTC; CDR3: CASSEDSRTGLSGANVLTF
V: TRBV28; J: TRBJ1-1; D: .; size: once; DNA: TGTGCCAGCAGTTTATCGAGGGAGCTGAACACTGAAGCTTTCTTT; CDR3: CASSLSRELNTEAFF
V: TRBV19; J: TRBJ2-7; D: TRBD1; size: once; DNA: TGTGCCAGTAGCCACAGGGGGCTTGGGGCCTACGAGCAGTACTTC; CDR3: CASSHRGLGAYEQYF